One and the same sample provided the 6 T cell receptor beta chains below, sequenced in a study of healthy donors' naive CD4 and CD8 T cells. Starting from around 470 ng of total RNA, TCR libraries were made with linear amplification. MiXCR was run by TCRdb on the reads, yielding one entry per CDR3 protein. Among around 180,000 distinct CDR3 sequences listed, 65% to 80% were seen once. The sample taken for sequencing was naive CD4+ and CD8+ T cells sorted from blood, pooled from several donors. These receptors were taken from a pool of human donors in good health; the sample pools cells from several healthy donors.

This chain joins TRBV7-8 and TRBJ1-5, with D perhaps TRBD1 (5 bases). The CDR3 has 16 residues. The germline V and J ends were trimmed by 1 base and 6 bases, with 16 bases remaining between them. From germline, CDR1 is SGHVS and CDR2 FQNEAQ. This CDR3 reads CASSLGQAGAGQPQHF. The CDR3, as DNA: TGTGCCAGCAGCTTAGGGCAAGCCGGGGCGGGTCAGCCCCAGCATTTT.

The table lists this clonotype with a count of one. The rearrangement uses TRBV19 and TRBJ1-2; D gene uncertain. Germline CDR1 reads LNHDA; CDR2 reads SQIVND (reference sequence). Trimming shortened V by 5 bases and J by 8 bases, and 21 bases separated the two germline ends. This CDR3 has 15 amino acids. Written as DNA, the CDR3 is TGTGCCAGTAGTCTCCTTCTAGAGGGAAATCGCGGCTACACCTTC. It encodes CASSLLLEGNRGYTF.

The chain couples TRBV25-1 to TRBJ2-1; TRBD2 aligns across 10 bases. V was pared by 3 bases and J by 6 bases, with 2 bases of the junction left unmatched. In germline, CDR1 is MGHDK, CDR2 SYGVNS. The CDR3 runs 14 residues. CDR3 sequence reads: CASSDSGGFNEQFF. CDR3 bases: TGTGCCAGCAGTGATAGCGGGGGGTTCAATGAGCAGTTCTTC.

The chain uses TRBV30 and TRBJ2-7; no definite D call. This CDR3 spans 14 amino acids. Trimming removed 2 bases from V and 4 bases from J, with 15 bases in between. Germline CDR1 reads GTSNPN; CDR2 reads SVGIG (reference sequence). CDR3 bases: TGTGCCTGGAGTATCACAGCCAGGAGATACGAGCAGTACTTC. Translating gives CAWSITARRYEQYF.

The chain links TRBV29-1 to TRBJ2-5, with a tentative D call TRBD2 (5 bases). Trimming took 3 bases from V and 4 from J, leaving 9 bases between them. The CDR3 length is 12 residues. Germline V CDR1 and CDR2: SQVTM, ANQGSEA. CDR3 bases: TGCAGCGTTGATCCGGGGATAGAGACCCAGTACTTC. Translation gives CSVDPGIETQYF.

The chain recombines TRBV20-1 with TRBJ1-5, with a tentative D call TRBD1 (5 bases). Germline assignment: CDR1 DFQATT and CDR2 SNEGSKA (reference sequence). Trimming cost V 4 bases and J 2 bases, with 9 bases left between them. CDR3 length: 13 residues. CDR3 coding DNA: TGCAGTGCTATCCGGGACCGCAATCAGCCCCAGCATTTT. It codes for CSAIRDRNQPQHF.